The 26 T cell receptor beta chains in this list originate from one sample, sequenced in a study of T cell repertoires in cytomegalovirus infection (dated 2019 in TCRdb). This specimen's treatment or condition label, interpreted: in vitro stimulation with specific CMV peptide epitopes to enrich CMV-specific T cells. Data came from an Illumina HiSeq 1500. In-frame beta chains were kept once TCRdb had trimmed the public reads at Q25 with fastp and called clones with MiXCR. For every CDR3 protein sequence, its rows merge into one entry that carries the most common genes and DNA. For this sample the table gives about 900,000 distinct CDR3 sequences, of which less than 35% were detected only once. More than 12% of the sample is held by the ten biggest clonotypes. No antigen has been identified for these receptors. The sample in question was cultured CD8+ T cells from PBMCs, obtained from culture after CMV antigen stimulation. These TCRs come from a human donor in good health (CMV status not recorded). Some clones in this sample may be carry-over from other donors' samples.

The V and J genes are TRBV19 and TRBJ1-5, with TRBD1 as a possible D gene (5 bases). V was cut by 7 bases and J by 0 bases, with 13 bases left in between. Germline loops: CDR1 LNHDA, CDR2 SQIVND (reference sequence). The CDR3 extends over 15 amino acids. CDR3: CASNPTVYSNQPQHF. In nucleotides, the CDR3 is TGTGCCAGTAACCCGACAGTTTATAGCAATCAGCCCCAGCATTTT.

This chain uses TRBV20-1 with TRBJ2-7; D is uncertain. V gave up 0 bases and J gave up 2 bases, with 14 bases separating them. Germline CDR1 reads DFQATT; CDR2 reads SNEGSKA (reference sequence). The CDR3 totals 15 residues. Here the CDR3 DNA reads TGCAGTGCTAGAGATCAGTTTCAGGTCCCCTACGAGCAGTACTTC. Its translation: CSARDQFQVPYEQYF.

This clonotype was observed a handful of times. V and J are TRBV15 and TRBJ2-5; tentatively, D is TRBD1 (6 bases). The CDR3 spans 15 residues. V lost 4 bases and J lost 1, with 13 bases in between. Germline loops: CDR1 LNHNV, CDR2 YYDKDF (reference sequence). Written as DNA, the CDR3 is TGTGCCACCAGCAAGAGACAGGAAATCCAAGAGACCCAGTACTTC. Translation: CATSKRQEIQETQYF. Combining the CDR3 with reference TRBV15 and TRBJ2-5 gives the whole variable domain DAMVIQNPRYQVTQFGKPVTLSCSQTLNHNVMYWYQQKSSQAPKLLFHYYDKDFNNEADTPDNFQSRRPNTSFCFLDIRSPGLGDTAMYLCATSKRQEIQETQYFGPGTRLLVL.

The chain links TRBV6-4 to TRBJ2-6; no clear D gene. The length of the CDR3 is 15 residues. Between the trimmed V and J ends, which lost 0 bases and 1 base, there was a span of 4 bases. Germline CDR1 is MRHNA and CDR2 is SNTAGT. The CDR3 DNA reads TGTGCCAGCAGTGACTCACAATCTGGGGCCAACGTCCTGACTTTC. It specifies CASSDSQSGANVLTF.

This clonotype was seen repeatedly, ten times or more. This chain joins TRBV7-2 and TRBJ2-1; D not resolved. The CDR3 loop spans 13 amino acids. Germline-derived CDR1 and CDR2 are SGHTA and FQGNSA. Between the trimmed V and J ends, which lost 1 base and 8 bases, there was a span of 9 bases. CDR3 nucleotides: TGTGCCAGCAGCTTAGAAGGTCGGGATGAGCAGTTCTTC. Amino acids: CASSLEGRDEQFF.

The chain has TRBV6-2 or TRBV6-3 and TRBJ2-7; a possible D gene is TRBD2 (6 bases). Trimming removed 8 bases at V and 2 bases at J, with 13 bases between. This CDR3 is 13 amino acids long. Looked up from germline, CDR1 is MNHEY and CDR2 is SVGEGT. The CDR3 region has the DNA TGTGCCAGCTGCCGCGGGGCGCCCTACGAGCAGTACGTC. Residues: CASCRGAPYEQYV.

The gene calls are TRBV4-1 and TRBJ1-4; D perhaps matches TRBD1 (5 bases). Deletions cut 5 bases from V and 7 bases from J, with 26 bases between. The V gene's germline CDR1 is MGHRA and CDR2 YSYEKL. The CDR3 covers 18 residues. The CDR3 here is CASSFSRDLLSRGEKLFF. DNA for the CDR3: TGCGCCAGCAGCTTTAGCCGGGACCTCCTAAGTCGAGGTGAAAAACTGTTTTTT.

This clonotype was picked up a small number of times. V is TRBV7-9 and J is TRBJ2-7, with D tentatively TRBD1 (8 bases). This CDR3 comprises 15 residues. CDR1 is SEHNR, CDR2 FQNEAQ, per germline (reference sequence). V was shortened by 2 bases and J by 2 bases, with 13 bases between the two germline ends. The CDR3, as DNA: TGTGCCAGCAGCTTACGGGGGGACAGGCCCTACGAGCAGTACTTC. Translating gives CASSLRGDRPYEQYF.

V and J are TRBV15 and TRBJ2-5; 9 nucleotides align to TRBD2. The CDR3 extends over 17 amino acids. Trimming took 0 bases from V and 3 from J; bases not matched to a gene: 8. Germline CDR1 and CDR2: LNHNV and YYDKDF (reference sequence). CDR3 bases: TGTGCCACCAGCAGAGATCGGGTGGCGGGGGGGAAAGAGACCCAGTACTTC. This sequence encodes CATSRDRVAGGKETQYF. The entire variable domain, with the rest obtained from reference TRBV15 and TRBJ2-5, is as follows: DAMVIQNPRYQVTQFGKPVTLSCSQTLNHNVMYWYQQKSSQAPKLLFHYYDKDFNNEADTPDNFQSRRPNTSFCFLDIRSPGLGDTAMYLCATSRDRVAGGKETQYFGPGTRLLVL.

V and J are TRBV6-1 and TRBJ2-1; D gene ambiguous. The V end was cut by 8 bases, the J end by 6 bases, with 5 bases between. From germline, CDR1 is MNHNS and CDR2 SASEGT. CDR3 length: 10 residues. CDR3 in DNA: TGTGCCAGCGAGGCCAATGAGCAGTTCTTC. Translating it yields CASEANEQFF.

This clonotype showed up many times. The rearrangement joins TRBV7-2 to TRBJ2-1; 13 bases map to TRBD2. CDR1 is SGHTA, CDR2 FQGNSA, per germline. V shed 6 bases and J 8 bases; nucleotides not matched to a gene: 7. This CDR3 contains 15 residues. Here the CDR3 reads CASRLLAGGLDEQFF. In DNA, the CDR3 is TGTGCCAGCAGACTACTAGCGGGGGGGCTCGATGAGCAGTTCTTC. The variable domain in full, with the rest retrieved from reference TRBV7-2 and TRBJ2-1, is GAGVSQSPSNKVTEKGKDVELRCDPISGHTALYWYRQSLGQGLEFLIYFQGNSAPDKSGLPSDRFSAERTGGSVSTLTIQRTQQEDSAVYLCASRLLAGGLDEQFFGPGTRLTVL.

The chain couples TRBV6-1 to TRBJ1-2; the D gene is possibly TRBD1 (5 bases). V was clipped by 4 bases and J by 1 base, with 16 bases between them. The germline V gene has CDR1 MNHNS and CDR2 SASEGT. The CDR3 has 16 amino acids. The CDR3 reads CASSAGTQVINYGYTF. The CDR3 DNA reads TGTGCCAGCAGTGCCGGGACTCAAGTCATTAACTATGGCTACACCTTC.

This clonotype has a count of ten or more. This chain connects TRBV7-2 to TRBJ1-2; possible D gene TRBD1, 5 bases. This CDR3 comprises 14 residues. The germline V and J ends were trimmed by 4 bases and 1 base, with 10 bases remaining between them. The germline V gene has CDR1 SGHTA and CDR2 FQGNSA. The CDR3 protein is CASSSREFNYGYTF. CDR3 DNA sequence: TGTGCCAGCAGCTCCAGGGAATTTAACTATGGCTACACCTTC.

This CDR3 reads CAISEFGSGGARPYEQYF. The CDR3 nucleotides read TGTGCCATCAGTGAGTTCGGTAGCGGGGGGGCTCGCCCCTACGAGCAGTACTTC. The chain is built from TRBV10-3 and TRBJ2-7, with TRBD2 identical over 11 bases. CDR3 length: 18 amino acids. J was trimmed by 2 bases and V by 1 base; bases with no gene match: 10. Germline V gives CDR1 ENHRY, CDR2 SYGVKD.

There are many counts of this clonotype. This chain joins TRBV9 and TRBJ2-3; D remains unclear. Germline V gene data show CDR1 as SGDLS and CDR2 as YYNGEE. V lost 0 bases and J 5 bases, leaving 13 bases between the germline ends. This CDR3 has 15 amino acids. The CDR3 loop is CASSVALSLKDTQYF. The CDR3 DNA reads as TGTGCCAGCAGCGTAGCTTTGTCATTGAAAGATACGCAGTATTTT.

Written as DNA, the CDR3 is TGTGCCAGTAGTATACGGGCAGGAGGCGCGAACACTGAAGCTTTCTTT. Protein: CASSIRAGGANTEAFF. The chain recombines TRBV19 with TRBJ1-1; D gene unclear. CDR1 and CDR2 from the germline V gene are LNHDA and SQIVND (reference sequence). The length of the CDR3 is 16 residues. V was shortened by 2 bases and J by 1 base, with 14 bases between the two germline ends. Filled out from reference TRBV19 and TRBJ1-1, the complete variable domain reads DGGITQSPKYLFRKEGQNVTLSCEQNLNHDAMYWYRQDPGQGLRLIYYSQIVNDFQKGDIAEGYSVSREKKESFPLTVTSAQKNPTAFYLCASSIRAGGANTEAFFGQGTRLTVV.

In its sample, this clonotype was seen many times. This sequence joins TRBV7-6 and TRBJ1-1; D gene uncertain. The CDR3 spans 16 residues. The germline CDR1 and CDR2 sequences are SGHVS and FNYEAQ. The V end was cut by 1 base, the J end by 4 bases, with 16 bases between. CDR3 loop: CASSLGKTATFTEAFF. The CDR3 DNA sequence: TGTGCCAGCAGCTTAGGGAAAACCGCAACCTTCACTGAAGCTTTCTTT.

Worth noting for this clonotype: The junction departs from germline at one end; a sequencing error may be responsible. The chain carries TRBV7-6 and TRBJ2-5, with TRBD2 identical over 7 bases. This CDR3 spans 12 amino acids. Per germline, CDR1 SGHVS and CDR2 FNYEAQ. This CDR3 reads CASSSRRGSADF. Here the CDR3 DNA reads TGTGCCAGCAGCTCCCGGCGGGGGTCAGCCGACTTC.

The rearrangement joins TRBV7-2 to TRBJ2-1; D call uncertain. This CDR3 region has 14 residues. Trimming shortened V by 1 base and J by 4 bases, and 8 bases separated the two germline ends. The V gene's germline CDR1 is SGHTA and CDR2 FQGNSA. In DNA, the CDR3 is TGTGCCAGCAGCTTAGATATCAGTTACAATGAGCAGTTCTTC. This gives the protein CASSLDISYNEQFF.

This clonotype has a handful of counts. The chain recombines TRBV7-9 with TRBJ1-2; D not resolved. The V gene's germline CDR1 is SEHNR and CDR2 FQNEAQ (reference sequence). The CDR3 consists of 13 residues. V gave up 1 base and J gave up 6 bases, with 9 bases separating them. The CDR3 DNA sequence: TGTGCCAGCAGCTTAGAGAAAATGGATGGCTACACCTTC. Amino acid sequence: CASSLEKMDGYTF.

The rearrangement uses TRBV6-1 and TRBJ1-5; D not certain. The CDR3 totals 16 residues. Trimming left V 5 bases short and J 6 bases short, with 20 bases between. Germline V gene data show CDR1 as MNHNS and CDR2 as SASEGT. This chain's CDR3 is CASSFDWAPQSQPQHF. CDR3 DNA: TGTGCCAGCAGTTTTGATTGGGCCCCGCAGAGTCAGCCCCAGCATTTT.

This clonotype was seen only a few times. The J gene is TRBJ2-5, the V gene TRBV28, with 11 bases aligning to TRBD1. Germline-derived CDR1 and CDR2 are MDHEN and SYDVKM. V lost 8 bases to trimming and J lost 0 bases; unmatched junction nucleotides: 8. The CDR3 has 16 amino acids. The CDR3 DNA is TGTGCCAGCTTCCACAGGGACAGGGGGGACCAAGAGACCCAGTACTTC. This encodes CASFHRDRGDQETQYF.

The chain combines TRBV6-5 with TRBJ2-5; a possible D gene is TRBD2 (5 bases). The CDR3 loop spans 15 amino acids. Between the trimmed V and J ends, which lost 10 bases and 2 bases, there was a span of 20 bases. Germline values: CDR1 MNHEY, CDR2 SVGAGI. CDR3 region: CATAPRAGIQETQYF. CDR3 in DNA: TGTGCCACCGCCCCGCGGGCCGGTATTCAAGAGACCCAGTACTTC.

The chain couples TRBV19 to TRBJ1-4; 9 bases are a match to TRBD1. CDR3 length: 15 residues. CDR1 and CDR2 (germline): LNHDA, SQIVND (reference sequence). Trimming at V came to 5 bases and at J to 2 bases, leaving 3 bases not matched to a gene. The DNA for the CDR3 is TGTGCCAGTAGTGGACAGGGGACTACTAATGAAAAACTGTTTTTT. The encoded protein is CASSGQGTTNEKLFF. The complete variable domain, with remaining parts taken from reference TRBV19 and TRBJ1-4, reads DGGITQSPKYLFRKEGQNVTLSCEQNLNHDAMYWYRQDPGQGLRLIYYSQIVNDFQKGDIAEGYSVSREKKESFPLTVTSAQKNPTAFYLCASSGQGTTNEKLFFGSGTQLSVL.

Many counts were recorded for this clonotype. The rearrangement joins TRBV7-6 to TRBJ2-1; no clear D. In germline, CDR1 is SGHVS, CDR2 FNYEAQ. This CDR3 comprises 12 residues. Trimming shortened V by 1 base and J by 12 bases, and 10 bases separated the two germline ends. CDR3: CASSLDGPGQFF. The CDR3 coding sequence is TGTGCCAGCAGCTTAGACGGTCCGGGGCAGTTCTTC.

As regards this clonotype: A read error is possible here, since a much larger clone lies one base away. This chain connects TRBV12-5 to TRBJ1-1; 7 bases align to TRBD1. The CDR3 consists of 14 residues. With V trimmed by 6 bases and J by 4 bases, 8 bases remained unmatched. Germline V lookup: CDR1 LGHNT, CDR2 FRNRAP. Written as DNA, the CDR3 is TGTGCTAGTGGCCAAGACAGGGCAAGCACTGAAGCTTTCTTT. It is translated as CASGQDRASTEAFF.